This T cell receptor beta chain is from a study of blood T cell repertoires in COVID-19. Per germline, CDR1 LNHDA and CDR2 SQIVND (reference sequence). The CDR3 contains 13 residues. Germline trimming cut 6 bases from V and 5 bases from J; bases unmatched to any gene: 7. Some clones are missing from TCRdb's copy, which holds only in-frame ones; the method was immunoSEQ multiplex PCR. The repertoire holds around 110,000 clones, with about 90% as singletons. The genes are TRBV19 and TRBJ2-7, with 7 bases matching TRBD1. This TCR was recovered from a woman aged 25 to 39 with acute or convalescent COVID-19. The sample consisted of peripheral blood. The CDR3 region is CASSRQGFDEQYF. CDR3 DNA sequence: TGTGCCAGTAGCCGACAGGGTTTCGACGAGCAGTACTTC.